This entry lists 17 T cell receptor beta chains sequenced from one sample in a study of cytomegalovirus exposure and HLA in healthy donors. This PCR relied on a set of 60 Vbeta primers and 13 Jbeta primers. Profiling relied on immunoSEQ multiplex PCR, and the TCRdb table lists in-frame clones only, not all of them. The sample includes 180,000 or so clones, roughly 77% of them seen just once. The sample comprised PBMCs. The receptors stem from a woman between 40 and 50 years old in good health and CMV-seropositive.

This chain uses TRBV5-4 with TRBJ2-5; 9 bases match TRBD1. Germline CDR1 is SGHNT and CDR2 is YYREEE (reference sequence). CDR3 length: 14 residues. The V and J ends lost 5 bases and 4 bases, in that order; junction bases with no gene match: 6. CDR3 region: CASRPKTGGETQYF. CDR3 bases: TGTGCCAGCAGACCGAAGACAGGGGGAGAGACCCAGTACTTC. Full variable domain (remainder filled in from reference TRBV5-4 and TRBJ2-5): ETGVTQSPTHLIKTRGQQVTLRCSSQSGHNTVSWYQQALGQGPQFIFQYYREEENGRGNFPPRFSGLQFPNYSSELNVNALELDDSALYLCASRPKTGGETQYFGPGTRLLVL.

This chain joins TRBV10-2 and TRBJ2-2, with 7 bases matching TRBD2. The CDR3 is 14 amino acids. The V gene's germline CDR1 is WSHSY and CDR2 SAAADI. J lost 6 bases, V lost 5 bases, and 6 bases had no gene match. CDR3 in DNA: TGCGCCAGCAGTCCTACTAGCGTAGCCGGGGAGCTGTTTTTT. Translated: CASSPTSVAGELFF.

CDR3 nucleotide sequence: TGCGCCAGCAGCCCGGACTATACAGATACGCAGTATTTT. Amino acid sequence: CASSPDYTDTQYF. This chain joins TRBV10-2 and TRBJ2-3, with D tentatively TRBD2 (6 bases). This CDR3 region has 13 residues. Trimming shortened V by 6 bases and J by 3 bases, and 10 bases separated the two germline ends. Germline CDR1 is WSHSY and CDR2 is SAAADI.

This clone was picked up a small number of times. V usage is TRBV29-1 and J usage is TRBJ2-5; possible D gene TRBD1, 6 bases. This CDR3 has 12 amino acids. The germline gives CDR1 SQVTM, CDR2 ANQGSEA. The V and J ends lost 5 bases and 2 bases respectively, with 9 bases between them. For the CDR3, the DNA is TGCAGCGTTTGGACAGTACAAGAGACCCAGTACTTC. It encodes CSVWTVQETQYF. The whole variable domain, remainder taken from reference TRBV29-1 and TRBJ2-5, is SAVISQKPSRDICQRGTSLTIQCQVDSQVTMMFWYRQQPGQSLTLIATANQGSEATYESGFVIDKFPISRPNLTFSTLTVSNMSPEDSSIYLCSVWTVQETQYFGPGTRLLVL.

In this sample, this clone turned up a few times. The chain combines TRBV28 with TRBJ1-2; tentatively, D is TRBD1 (5 bases). Trimming cost V 8 bases and J 0 bases, with 13 bases left between them. The CDR3 is made up of 14 amino acids. Germline V gives CDR1 MDHEN, CDR2 SYDVKM. The CDR3 here is CASSTGGTNYGYTF. For the CDR3, the DNA is TGTGCCAGCTCCACAGGCGGGACTAACTATGGCTACACCTTC.

This clone was observed once. V usage is TRBV27 and J usage is TRBJ1-4; D not certain. Germline V gives CDR1 MNHEY, CDR2 SMNVEV (reference sequence). The CDR3 spans 15 residues. V shed 9 bases and J shed 8 bases, with 22 bases lying between them. Written as DNA, the CDR3 is TGTGCCAGTAAACCCCGGACGGGGAGAGGGGAAAAACTGTTTTTT. Translated, it gives CASKPRTGRGEKLFF.

The chain employs TRBV28 and TRBJ2-1, with D uncertain. Germline-derived CDR1 and CDR2 are MDHEN and SYDVKM. CDR3 length: 15 residues. With 2 bases removed from V and 8 bases from J, the gap between germline ends came to 16 bases. The CDR3 nucleotides read TGTGCCAGCAGTTTAGTGGGTAGCTCCGTGGATGAGCAGTTCTTC. As protein: CASSLVGSSVDEQFF.

The V gene is TRBV7-8, the J gene TRBJ1-1; 9 bases map to TRBD1. This CDR3 has 16 amino acids. Losses at the gene ends were 1 base for V and 3 bases for J; bases not matched to a gene: 6. Germline V gene lookup returns CDR1 SGHVS and CDR2 FQNEAQ. CDR3 sequence (DNA): TGTGCCAGCAGCTTAGTTAGGGACAGGGCATACACTGAAGCTTTCTTT. Protein product: CASSLVRDRAYTEAFF.

The rearrangement uses TRBV4-1 and TRBJ1-2; 9 bases line up with TRBD1. Trimming removed 4 bases from V and 3 bases from J; junction bases left unmatched: 9. The CDR3 is made up of 16 amino acids. Germline lookup yields CDR1 MGHRA and CDR2 YSYEKL. The CDR3, as DNA: TGCGCCAGCAGCCGTACGACCGACAGGGGGGACTATGGCTACACCTTC. This sequence encodes CASSRTTDRGDYGYTF.

This chain links TRBV9 with TRBJ2-2; D gene unclear. The V and J ends lost 0 bases and 0 bases respectively, with 9 bases between them. Germline V gives CDR1 SGDLS, CDR2 YYNGEE. CDR3 size: 16 residues. CDR3 nucleotides: TGTGCCAGCAGCGTAGCCAAAGCGTCGAACACCGGGGAGCTGTTTTTT. Translation: CASSVAKASNTGELFF. Full variable domain (rest looked up from reference TRBV9 and TRBJ2-2): DSGVTQTPKHLITATGQRVTLRCSPRSGDLSVYWYQQSLDQGLQFLIQYYNGEERAKGNILERFSAQQFPDLHSELNLSSLELGDSALYFCASSVAKASNTGELFFGEGSRLTVL.

This clone was seen more than once but under ten times. The rearrangement uses TRBV29-1 and TRBJ2-7, with D possibly being TRBD2 (5 bases). The CDR3 sequence is 15 residues long. Germline CDR1 and CDR2: SQVTM and ANQGSEA. The germline V and J ends were trimmed by 4 bases and 3 bases, with 19 bases remaining between them. The CDR3: CSVVPAGITVYEQYF. The CDR3 bases are TGCAGCGTTGTTCCCGCCGGGATAACGGTCTACGAGCAGTACTTC.

The V call is TRBV10-3, the J call TRBJ1-2; 9 bases line up with TRBD1. With V trimmed by 4 bases and J by 8 bases, 8 bases remained unmatched. Looked up from germline, CDR1 is ENHRY and CDR2 is SYGVKD. The length of the CDR3 is 14 residues. Here the CDR3 DNA reads TGTGCCATCAGTGTTGTACAGGGGGCTGAGGGCTACACCTTC. Amino acids: CAISVVQGAEGYTF.

The chain couples TRBV28 to TRBJ1-2; no reliable D call. Germline loops: CDR1 MDHEN, CDR2 SYDVKM. Between the trimmed V and J ends, which lost 6 bases and 6 bases, there was a span of 17 bases. The CDR3 extends over 14 amino acids. The CDR3 region is CASSILSQSNGYTF. In DNA, the CDR3 is TGTGCCAGCAGCATCCTTTCTCAGTCGAATGGCTACACCTTC.

This clone came up once. The rearrangement uses TRBV28 and TRBJ2-7; a possible D gene is TRBD2 (5 bases). The CDR3 has 13 residues. With 6 bases removed from V and 6 bases from J, the gap between germline ends came to 15 bases. From germline, CDR1 is MDHEN and CDR2 SYDVKM. CDR3 bases: TGTGCCAGCAGCCCGACTATAGTAGCCGAGCAGTACTTC. Protein product: CASSPTIVAEQYF.

V is TRBV18 and J is TRBJ1-1; 7 positions agree with TRBD1. Trimming cost V 3 bases and J 4 bases; bases outside gene matches: 14. The CDR3 extends over 17 amino acids. Per germline, CDR1 KGHSH and CDR2 LQKENI. The CDR3 protein is CASSPGQAARVGTEAFF. The CDR3 DNA follows: TGTGCCAGCTCACCCGGACAGGCCGCAAGGGTCGGCACTGAAGCTTTCTTT.

This clone was picked up a small number of times. The chain recombines TRBV6-1 with TRBJ2-6; D gene unclear. Germline V gene data show CDR1 as MNHNS and CDR2 as SASEGT. Trimming stripped 1 base from V and 0 bases from J, with 4 bases between. This CDR3 contains 15 residues. The CDR3 is CASSEDNSGANVLTF. DNA for the CDR3: TGTGCCAGCAGTGAAGACAACTCTGGGGCCAACGTCCTGACTTTC.

This clone occurred a few times. V usage is TRBV27 and J usage is TRBJ2-1, with TRBD1 identical over 7 bases. J gave up 6 bases and V 2 bases, and 7 bases lay outside the gene matches. The CDR3 extends over 15 amino acids. CDR1 MNHEY and CDR2 SMNVEV come from the germline V gene (reference sequence). The CDR3 DNA is TGTGCCAGCAGTTTAAGGGGGCGCATCGGCAATGAGCAGTTCTTC. Protein sequence: CASSLRGRIGNEQFF.